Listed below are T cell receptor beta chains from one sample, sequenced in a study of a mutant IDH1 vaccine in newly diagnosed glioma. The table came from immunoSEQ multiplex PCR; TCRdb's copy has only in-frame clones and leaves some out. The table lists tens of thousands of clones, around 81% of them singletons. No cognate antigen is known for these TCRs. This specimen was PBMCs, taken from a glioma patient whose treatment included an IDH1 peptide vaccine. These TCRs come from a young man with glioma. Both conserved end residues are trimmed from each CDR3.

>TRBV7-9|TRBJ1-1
ASSSLAATEAF
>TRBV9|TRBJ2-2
ASSVARANTGELF
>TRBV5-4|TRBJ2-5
ASSFISGRQETQY
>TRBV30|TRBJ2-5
AWSVQLQETQY
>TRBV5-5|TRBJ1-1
ASSSRTGRDTEAF
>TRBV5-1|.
ASSFYSGGDEQY
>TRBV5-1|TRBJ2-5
ASSLGDRGRQETQY
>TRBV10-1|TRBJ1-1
ASSEYQEGEAF
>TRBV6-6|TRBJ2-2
ASRRGQANTGELF
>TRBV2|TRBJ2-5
ASMTRWLQETQY
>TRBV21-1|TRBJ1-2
ASSPDRQGKWNYGYT
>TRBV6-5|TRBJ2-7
ASRRSGSSYEQY
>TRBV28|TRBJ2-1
ASSLLGKGSNEQF
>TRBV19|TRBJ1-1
ASSTGQGRRMNTEAF
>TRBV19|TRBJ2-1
ASSPIPGQGTGEQF
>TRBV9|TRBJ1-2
ASSVAPHGYT